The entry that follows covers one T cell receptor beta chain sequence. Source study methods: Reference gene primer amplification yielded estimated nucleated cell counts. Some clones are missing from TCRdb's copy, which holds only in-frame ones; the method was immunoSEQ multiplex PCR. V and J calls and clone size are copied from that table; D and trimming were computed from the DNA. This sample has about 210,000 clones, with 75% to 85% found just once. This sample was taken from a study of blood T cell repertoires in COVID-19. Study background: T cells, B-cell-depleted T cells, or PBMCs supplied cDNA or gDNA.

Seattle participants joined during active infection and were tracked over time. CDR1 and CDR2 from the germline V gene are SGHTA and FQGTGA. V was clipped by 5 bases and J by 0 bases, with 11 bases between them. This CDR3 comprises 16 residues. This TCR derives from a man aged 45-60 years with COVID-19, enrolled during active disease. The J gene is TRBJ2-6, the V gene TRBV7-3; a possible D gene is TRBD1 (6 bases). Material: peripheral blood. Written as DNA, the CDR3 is TGTGCCAGCAGCCATTACAGGGTCTCTGGGGCCAACGTCCTGACTTTC. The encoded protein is CASSHYRVSGANVLTF.